The 8 T cell receptor beta chains below all came from one sample that was sequenced in a study of cytomegalovirus exposure and HLA in healthy donors. Primers: 60 Vbeta forward and 13 Jbeta reverse. Generated by immunoSEQ multiplex PCR, the TCRdb table keeps only in-frame clones and is missing some. The data hold fewer than 200,000 clones, with about 82% observed a single time. The sample comprised PBMCs. These TCRs come from a young woman in good health and CMV-seropositive.

The chain is built from TRBV5-4 and TRBJ1-1; 8 positions match TRBD1. The CDR3 has 17 residues. Trimming at V came to 4 bases and at J to 0 bases, leaving 11 bases not matched to a gene. The germline gives CDR1 SGHNT, CDR2 YYREEE (reference sequence). The CDR3: CASSLLGRGRMNTEAFF. Here the CDR3 DNA reads TGTGCCAGCAGCCTATTGGGCAGGGGGCGGATGAACACTGAAGCTTTCTTT.

The J gene is TRBJ2-5, the V gene TRBV7-9; 9 bases match TRBD1. The germline CDR1 and CDR2 sequences are SEHNR and FQNEAQ (reference sequence). Germline trimming cut 4 bases from V and 4 bases from J; bases unmatched to any gene: 4. The CDR3 runs 14 residues. CDR3 loop: CASSWTGDRETQYF. The CDR3 DNA follows: TGTGCCAGCAGCTGGACAGGGGACAGAGAGACCCAGTACTTC.

The rearrangement uses TRBV2 and TRBJ1-1; no clear D gene. The germline V gene has CDR1 SNHLY and CDR2 FYNNEI. Trimming took 4 bases from V and 7 from J, leaving 13 bases between them. This CDR3 has 13 amino acids. This CDR3 is CASSVSRLNEAFF. The CDR3 nucleotides read TGTGCCAGCAGTGTAAGCCGGTTAAATGAAGCTTTCTTT.

The chain uses TRBV28 and TRBJ1-5; tentatively, D is TRBD1 (6 bases). The CDR3 consists of 16 residues. The germline V and J ends were trimmed by 4 bases and 4 bases, with 17 bases remaining between them. CDR1 is MDHEN, CDR2 SYDVKM, per germline. This chain's CDR3 is CASSSNSYRENQPQHF. Here the CDR3 DNA reads TGTGCCAGCAGTTCTAATAGCTACAGGGAGAATCAGCCCCAGCATTTT.

The chain recombines TRBV4-3 with TRBJ2-7, with 9 bases lining up with TRBD2. The CDR3 has 16 amino acids. CDR1 is LGHNA, CDR2 YSLEER, per germline. The junction had 6 bases not matched to a gene; V was cut back by 0 bases and J by 3 bases. CDR3 nucleotide sequence: TGCGCCAGCAGCCAAGATTCGGCGGGGGGGCTCTACGAGCAGTACTTC. Amino acids: CASSQDSAGGLYEQYF.

This chain connects TRBV7-2 to TRBJ2-1, with D unresolved. From germline, CDR1 is SGHTA and CDR2 FQGNSA. The V gene lost 3 bases and the J gene lost 7 bases, with 10 bases spanning the gap. This CDR3 spans 13 amino acids. CDR3 sequence (DNA): TGTGCCAGCAGCTTTCAGTGGTCGAATGAGCAGTTCTTC. Its translation is CASSFQWSNEQFF.

The genes are TRBV5-1 and TRBJ2-7; 8 nucleotides line up with TRBD1. This CDR3 has 15 residues. With V trimmed by 0 bases and J by 9 bases, 11 bases remained unmatched. Germline V gives CDR1 SGHRS, CDR2 YFSETQ. The CDR3 sequence: CASSLGQGNYEVQYF. The DNA of the CDR3 is TGCGCCAGCAGCTTGGGACAGGGGAACTACGAAGTGCAGTACTTC.

V is TRBV27 and J is TRBJ2-6; D may be TRBD2 (6 bases). The CDR3 contains 15 residues. CDR1 and CDR2 from the germline V gene are MNHEY and SMNVEV (reference sequence). V lost 6 bases, J lost 4 bases, and 13 bases lay in between. The CDR3 DNA sequence: TGTGCCAGCAGAAATGGGGGGACCGGGGCCAACGTCCTGACTTTC. Translation: CASRNGGTGANVLTF.